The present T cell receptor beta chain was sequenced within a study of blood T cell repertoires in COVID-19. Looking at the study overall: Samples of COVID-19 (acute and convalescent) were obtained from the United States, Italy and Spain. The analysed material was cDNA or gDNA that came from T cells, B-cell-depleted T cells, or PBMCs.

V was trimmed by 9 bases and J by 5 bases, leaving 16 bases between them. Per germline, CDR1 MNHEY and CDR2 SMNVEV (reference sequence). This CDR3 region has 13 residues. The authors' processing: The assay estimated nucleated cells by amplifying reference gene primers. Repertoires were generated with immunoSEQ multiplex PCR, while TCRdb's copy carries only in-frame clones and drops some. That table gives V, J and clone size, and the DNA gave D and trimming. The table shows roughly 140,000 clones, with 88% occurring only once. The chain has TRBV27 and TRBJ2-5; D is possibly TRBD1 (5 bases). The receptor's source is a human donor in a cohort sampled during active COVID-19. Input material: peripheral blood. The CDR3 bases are TGTGCCAGTTCCCAGGGTTTCGGGGAGACCCAGTACTTC. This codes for CASSQGFGETQYF.